This T cell receptor beta chain is drawn from a study of low-dose radiotherapy and immunotherapy resistance in tumors. Covering alpha and beta chains, TRAV- and TRBV-specific primers were used for the first-strand cDNA. A constant-region primer paired with the V-primer adapter amplified TCRs over roughly 18 PCR cycles. TCRdb recomputed calls from the reads with MiXCR, one row per CDR3 protein. The sample contains roughly 56,000 distinct CDR3 sequences, 20% to 25% of which appear only once. Time point indicated: after trial treatment. Treatment specified: LDRT plus nivolumab, ipilimumab, low-dose cyclophosphamide and aspirin (RACIN trial). V lost 7 bases and J 5 bases, leaving 10 bases between the germline ends. Germline assignment: CDR1 SGHRS and CDR2 YFSETQ. The CDR3 has 12 residues. This clonotype was recorded many times.

The TCR comes from a male donor with prostate cancer. V usage is TRBV5-1 and J usage is TRBJ2-1; D is unclear. This sample comprised PBMCs, obtained after low-dose radiotherapy plus immunotherapy. The CDR3 protein is CASHEPNNEQFF. The CDR3 DNA reads TGCGCCAGCCACGAACCCAACAATGAGCAGTTCTTC.